These T cell receptor beta chains were read from a single sample in a study of cytomegalovirus exposure and HLA in healthy donors. This table comes from immunoSEQ multiplex PCR, and its TCRdb copy is limited to in-frame clones, with some not included. The table includes 100,000 or so clones, approximately 88% detected once. The sequenced material came from PBMCs. The origin of the receptors is a man aged 18 to 30 in good health and CMV-seronegative. Each CDR3 is given with its conserved first and last residue. Fields, in order: V gene, clone size, J gene, CDR3 length, D gene, CDR3 protein, CDR3 DNA. The D gene is left open where the match is weak. Rows give clone size only sometimes, using once, few, many, or a class for an expanded clone.

v_call: TRBV7-6; clone_size: .; j_call: TRBJ1-1; cdr3_length: 16; d_call: .; cdr3_aa: CASSLGLGSMNTEAFF; cdr3_nt: TGTGCCAGCAGCTTAGGATTGGGCTCCATGAACACTGAAGCTTTCTTT
v_call: TRBV27; clone_size: .; j_call: TRBJ2-1; cdr3_length: 14; d_call: TRBD2; cdr3_aa: CASSSGRTRMRQFF; cdr3_nt: TGTGCCAGCAGTAGCGGGAGGACCCGGATGCGGCAGTTCTTC
v_call: TRBV29-1; clone_size: .; j_call: TRBJ2-1; cdr3_length: 14; d_call: TRBD2; cdr3_aa: CSVITSGRASEQFF; cdr3_nt: TGCAGCGTAATAACTAGCGGGAGGGCCAGTGAGCAGTTCTTC
v_call: TRBV6-1; clone_size: .; j_call: TRBJ2-1; cdr3_length: 13; d_call: .; cdr3_aa: CASRKGVSNEQFF; cdr3_nt: TGTGCCAGCAGAAAGGGGGTCTCAAATGAGCAGTTCTTC
v_call: TRBV11-2; clone_size: few; j_call: TRBJ2-7; cdr3_length: 16; d_call: TRBD1; cdr3_aa: CASSTEGGPGPYEQYF; cdr3_nt: TGTGCCAGCAGCACAGAAGGGGGCCCCGGACCCTACGAGCAGTACTTC
v_call: TRBV6-5; clone_size: .; j_call: TRBJ2-2; cdr3_length: 16; d_call: .; cdr3_aa: CASSYSTGLRAGELFF; cdr3_nt: TGTGCCAGCAGTTACTCTACAGGGCTACGCGCCGGGGAGCTGTTTTTT
v_call: TRBV28; clone_size: .; j_call: TRBJ1-5; cdr3_length: 15; d_call: .; cdr3_aa: CASRELDSPPSPQHF; cdr3_nt: TGTGCCAGCAGGGAACTCGACAGCCCCCCTTCGCCCCAGCATTTT
v_call: TRBV7-2; clone_size: .; j_call: TRBJ1-1; cdr3_length: 17; d_call: .; cdr3_aa: CASSLVGQNGRVTEAFF; cdr3_nt: TGTGCCAGCAGCTTAGTAGGGCAGAACGGGAGAGTCACTGAAGCTTTCTTT
v_call: TRBV10-2; clone_size: .; j_call: TRBJ1-5; cdr3_length: 14; d_call: .; cdr3_aa: CASSEQGVDQPQHF; cdr3_nt: TGCGCCAGCAGTGAACAGGGTGTCGATCAGCCCCAGCATTTT
v_call: TRBV11-3; clone_size: .; j_call: TRBJ2-1; cdr3_length: 15; d_call: .; cdr3_aa: CASSPGQTVHNEQFF; cdr3_nt: TGTGCCAGCAGCCCGGGACAAACAGTCCACAATGAGCAGTTCTTC
v_call: TRBV6-5; clone_size: once; j_call: TRBJ2-1; cdr3_length: 14; d_call: .; cdr3_aa: CASSYSRGRDEQFF; cdr3_nt: TGTGCCAGCAGTTACTCGCGTGGTCGGGATGAGCAGTTCTTC
v_call: TRBV30; clone_size: .; j_call: TRBJ2-1; cdr3_length: 11; d_call: .; cdr3_aa: CAWSVLVAQFF; cdr3_nt: TGTGCCTGGAGTGTACTGGTAGCTCAGTTCTTC
v_call: TRBV25-1; clone_size: .; j_call: TRBJ2-5; cdr3_length: 14; d_call: TRBD2; cdr3_aa: CASSGGRAGETQYF; cdr3_nt: TGTGCCAGCAGTGGCGGGAGGGCCGGGGAGACCCAGTACTTC
v_call: TRBV5-1; clone_size: .; j_call: TRBJ2-7; cdr3_length: 16; d_call: TRBD2; cdr3_aa: CASSLVSGGGSYEQYF; cdr3_nt: TGCGCCAGCAGCTTGGTTAGCGGCGGGGGCTCCTACGAGCAGTACTTC
v_call: TRBV7-9; clone_size: .; j_call: TRBJ2-3; cdr3_length: 15; d_call: TRBD2; cdr3_aa: CASTLGSGSVETQYF; cdr3_nt: TGTGCCAGCACTCTCGGGAGCGGGAGCGTGGAAACGCAGTATTTT
v_call: TRBV28; clone_size: .; j_call: TRBJ2-7; cdr3_length: 11; d_call: .; cdr3_aa: CASSPQGKQYF; cdr3_nt: TGTGCCAGCAGTCCCCAGGGTAAGCAGTACTTC
v_call: TRBV7-9; clone_size: .; j_call: TRBJ1-1; cdr3_length: 16; d_call: .; cdr3_aa: CASSLGSVALFAEAFF; cdr3_nt: TGTGCCAGCAGCTTAGGGAGCGTGGCCCTTTTCGCTGAAGCTTTCTTT
v_call: TRBV7-9; clone_size: .; j_call: TRBJ1-3; cdr3_length: 15; d_call: TRBD1; cdr3_aa: CASSRDSISGNTIYF; cdr3_nt: TGTGCCAGCAGCCGGGACAGTATCTCTGGAAACACCATATATTTT
v_call: TRBV28; clone_size: .; j_call: TRBJ1-2; cdr3_length: 11; d_call: .; cdr3_aa: CASTRALNYTF; cdr3_nt: TGTGCCAGCACCAGGGCGTTGAACTACACCTTC
v_call: TRBV18; clone_size: once; j_call: TRBJ2-3; cdr3_length: 17; d_call: .; cdr3_aa: CASSPPAPLTNTDTQYF; cdr3_nt: TGTGCCAGCTCACCACCAGCGCCCCTGACGAACACAGATACGCAGTATTTT